Following are 27 T cell receptor beta chains from one sample sequenced in a study of sequential checkpoint blockade in melanoma. The table came from immunoSEQ multiplex PCR; TCRdb's copy has only in-frame clones and leaves some out. The table records about 40,000 clones, roughly 85% of them present only once. Treatment here: randomized to nivolumab then ipilimumab (arm A) or the reverse (arm B). The source was CD8+ T cells sorted from blood (inferred from file names), collected from a patient given nivolumab and ipilimumab in sequence. The source of these receptors is a human donor with melanoma.

This chain connects TRBV28 to TRBJ2-7, with 11 bases that match TRBD1. The V gene end was trimmed by 6 bases and the J gene end by 0 bases; junction bases not matched to a gene: 4. The CDR3 contains 15 residues. Germline lookup yields CDR1 MDHEN and CDR2 SYDVKM. Written as DNA, the CDR3 is TGTGCCAGCAGCCGGGACAGGGGGGTCTCCTACGAGCAGTACTTC. Translation: CASSRDRGVSYEQYF.

The rearrangement links TRBV9 to TRBJ1-6; the D is unclear. V dropped 4 bases and J dropped 7 bases, with 12 bases sitting between them. This CDR3 comprises 14 residues. Looked up from germline, CDR1 is SGDLS and CDR2 is YYNGEE. The CDR3 DNA follows: TGTGCCAGCAGCCTAGACAATTTAAATTCACCCCTCCACTTT. Amino acids: CASSLDNLNSPLHF.

This clone was detected only once. This rearrangement joins TRBV27 to TRBJ1-2; D unclear. CDR1 is MNHEY, CDR2 SMNVEV, per germline (reference sequence). The V and J ends lost 5 bases and 6 bases respectively, with 7 bases between them. There are 11 residues in the CDR3. CDR3 protein: CASSPGNGYTF. CDR3 sequence (DNA): TGTGCCAGCAGTCCCGGGAATGGCTACACCTTC.

The chain couples TRBV28 to TRBJ2-7; TRBD2 matches at 10 bases. The length of the CDR3 is 15 residues. Looked up from germline, CDR1 is MDHEN and CDR2 is SYDVKM. The J segment lost 3 bases and the V segment lost 2 bases, leaving 4 bases of the junction unmatched. The CDR3 loop reads CASSLRLAGGYEQYF. The CDR3, as DNA: TGTGCCAGCAGTTTACGACTAGCGGGCGGCTACGAGCAGTACTTC.

The chain links TRBV28 to TRBJ2-7, with D hard to call. This CDR3 is built from 13 residues. The germline gives CDR1 MDHEN, CDR2 SYDVKM. V was clipped by 5 bases and J by 2 bases, with 10 bases between them. The CDR3 sequence is CASSPLPTYEQYF. The CDR3 bases are TGTGCCAGCAGTCCCCTGCCTACCTACGAGCAGTACTTC.

The genes are TRBV19 and TRBJ1-1, with 7 bases identical to TRBD1. CDR1 and CDR2 (germline): LNHDA, SQIVND (reference sequence). The V and J ends lost 5 bases and 4 bases, in that order; junction bases with no gene match: 10. The CDR3 runs to 15 residues. In DNA, the CDR3 is TGTGCCAGTAGTTCATTTCCAGGGGGAACCACTGAAGCTTTCTTT. Amino acid sequence: CASSSFPGGTTEAFF.

The CDR3 region has the DNA TGTGCCAGCAGTGAACCATCCGGGGAGCTGTTTTTT. This gives the protein CASSEPSGELFF. V usage is TRBV25-1 and J usage is TRBJ2-2; unclear D gene. Germline V gene sequence: CDR1 MGHDK, CDR2 SYGVNS. This CDR3 region has 12 residues. V was trimmed by 2 bases and J by 6 bases, leaving 4 bases between them.

This sequence joins TRBV27 and TRBJ1-2, with a weak D call TRBD1 (6 bases). Germline CDR1 reads MNHEY; CDR2 reads SMNVEV (reference sequence). Trimming removed 5 bases from V and 1 base from J, with 20 bases in between. The CDR3 has 17 residues. CDR3 sequence reads: CASSPTVSQGHNYGYTF. The CDR3 DNA follows: TGTGCCAGCAGTCCCACTGTAAGTCAGGGGCATAACTATGGCTACACCTTC.

The CDR3 DNA reads TGTGCCAGCAGCTCCGGGACAGCCTACGAGCAGTACGTC. It codes for CASSSGTAYEQYV. The chain combines TRBV5-6 with TRBJ2-7, with 7 nucleotides matching TRBD1. The CDR3 extends over 13 amino acids. With 3 bases clipped from V and 2 bases from J, the junction kept 2 bases outside the gene matches. CDR1 SGHDT and CDR2 YYEEEE come from the germline V gene.

Written as DNA, the CDR3 is TGTGCCAGCAGCTTACCCAGGGGTCTGGGCTACACCTTC. Its translation: CASSLPRGLGYTF. V and J are TRBV11-3 and TRBJ1-2, with a possible D match to TRBD1 (6 bases). The germline V gene has CDR1 SGHNT and CDR2 YENEEA. This CDR3 is 13 amino acids long. V was cut by 2 bases and J by 8 bases, with 12 bases left in between. The entire variable domain, with the rest obtained from reference TRBV11-3 and TRBJ1-2, is as follows: EAGVVQSPRYKIIEKKQPVAFWCNPISGHNTLYWYLQNLGQGPELLIRYENEEAVDDSQLPKDRFSAERLKGVDSTLKIQPAELGDSAVYLCASSLPRGLGYTFGSGTRLTVV.

This chain uses TRBV5-1 with TRBJ2-2, with TRBD2 matching over 12 bases. The germline V gene encodes CDR1 SGHRS and CDR2 YFSETQ. The CDR3 runs 18 residues. V lost 0 bases and J lost 3; bases outside the gene matches: 6. As DNA, the CDR3 is TGCGCCAGCAGCTTGGAGCTAGCGGGAGGGCCGGACACCGGGGAGCTGTTTTTT. Residues: CASSLELAGGPDTGELFF. Full variable domain (missing parts from reference TRBV5-1 and TRBJ2-2): KAGVTQTPRYLIKTRGQQVTLSCSPISGHRSVSWYQQTPGQGLQFLFEYFSETQRNKGNFPGRFSGRQFSNSRSEMNVSTLELGDSALYLCASSLELAGGPDTGELFFGEGSRLTVL.

CDR3: CAISEFLGRSTGELFF. CDR3 sequence (DNA): TGTGCCATCAGTGAGTTTCTGGGCAGAAGCACCGGGGAGCTGTTTTTT. The V gene is TRBV10-3, the J gene TRBJ2-2; D is unresolved. Germline values: CDR1 ENHRY, CDR2 SYGVKD. The length of the CDR3 is 16 residues. Trimming took off 1 base at V and 4 bases at J, with 13 bases between the two ends.

This clone was picked up a small number of times. V is TRBV19 and J is TRBJ1-2; the D gene is possibly TRBD1 (5 bases). This CDR3 has 12 residues. Germline CDR1 LNHDA, CDR2 SQIVND (reference sequence). Between the trimmed V and J ends, which lost 1 base and 7 bases, there was a span of 7 bases. The chain's CDR3 is CASSIGGVGYTF. In DNA, the CDR3 is TGTGCCAGTAGTATAGGGGGGGTTGGCTACACCTTC. The full variable domain, completed using reference TRBV19 and TRBJ1-2, is DGGITQSPKYLFRKEGQNVTLSCEQNLNHDAMYWYRQDPGQGLRLIYYSQIVNDFQKGDIAEGYSVSREKKESFPLTVTSAQKNPTAFYLCASSIGGVGYTFGSGTRLTVV.

The V and J genes are TRBV7-6 and TRBJ1-1; 7 bases map to TRBD1. From germline, CDR1 is SGHVS and CDR2 FNYEAQ. V shed 7 bases and J 5 bases; nucleotides not matched to a gene: 13. This CDR3 is 15 amino acids long. The CDR3 DNA follows: TGTGCCAGCACCCAGTGGCAGGGGGGAGGAACTGAAGCTTTCTTT. Its translation: CASTQWQGGGTEAFF.

The V call is TRBV5-8, the J call TRBJ2-1; 7 bases fit TRBD1. After removal of 1 base from V and 2 bases from J, the junction contained 6 bases not matched to a gene. Germline V gives CDR1 SGHTS, CDR2 YDEGEE. The CDR3 contains 16 residues. CDR3 loop: CASSLSFGTAYNEQFF. CDR3 coding DNA: TGTGCCAGCAGCTTGTCTTTCGGGACAGCCTACAATGAGCAGTTCTTC.

The CDR3 is CATSRDPLLAGVINEQFF. The CDR3 region has the DNA TGTGCCACCAGCAGAGACCCACTACTAGCGGGAGTGATCAATGAGCAGTTCTTC. This rearrangement joins TRBV15 to TRBJ2-1, with 11 nucleotides matching TRBD2. The CDR3 sequence is 18 residues long. V was pared by 0 bases and J by 6 bases, with 10 bases of the junction left unmatched. CDR1 and CDR2 from the germline V gene are LNHNV and YYDKDF (reference sequence).

J is TRBJ2-7 and V is TRBV19, with a weak D call TRBD1 (6 bases). The CDR3 length is 14 residues. V dropped 2 bases and J dropped 2 bases, with 10 bases sitting between them. Germline V lookup: CDR1 LNHDA, CDR2 SQIVND (reference sequence). CDR3 in amino acids: CASSISGGPYEQYV. In DNA, the CDR3 is TGTGCCAGTAGTATAAGTGGGGGCCCCTACGAGCAGTACGTC.

The chain carries TRBV27 and TRBJ2-7; 12 nucleotides line up with TRBD2. V gave up 6 bases and J gave up 4 bases; unmatched junction bases: 7. CDR1 is MNHEY, CDR2 SMNVEV, per germline (reference sequence). There are 15 residues in the CDR3. In DNA form, the CDR3 reads TGTGCCAGCAGGGGGGGGCTAGCGGGAGGGTACGAGCAGTACTTC. It is translated as CASRGGLAGGYEQYF.

The CDR3 sequence: CASSSPGDRRNQPQHF. The CDR3, as DNA: TGTGCCAGCAGTTCCCCGGGGGACAGGCGCAATCAGCCCCAGCATTTT. The V gene is TRBV6-6, the J gene TRBJ1-5, with 8 bases identical to TRBD1. Germline CDR1 and CDR2: MNHNY and SVGAGI (reference sequence). The length of the CDR3 is 16 residues. V shed 4 bases and J 2 bases; nucleotides not matched to a gene: 7.

This chain connects TRBV27 to TRBJ1-2; TRBD1 aligns across 8 bases. Germline lookup yields CDR1 MNHEY and CDR2 SMNVEV (reference sequence). Trimming took 6 bases from V and 5 from J; bases not matched to a gene: 11. This CDR3 contains 15 residues. The CDR3 DNA reads as TGTGCCAGCAGGCTGACAGGGGACCCCCGGTATGGCTACACCTTC. Protein product: CASRLTGDPRYGYTF.

V is TRBV16 and J is TRBJ1-1; D is perhaps TRBD1 (6 bases). The CDR3 has 14 amino acids. The germline V and J ends were trimmed by 2 bases and 6 bases, with 13 bases remaining between them. Germline V gene sequence: CDR1 KGHSY, CDR2 FQNENV. The CDR3 DNA sequence: TGTGCCAGCAGCCAAATCCCAGGGGCCTCTGAAGCTTTCTTT. It codes for CASSQIPGASEAFF. The complete variable domain, with remaining parts taken from reference TRBV16 and TRBJ1-1, reads GEEVAQTPKHLVRGEGQKAKLYCAPIKGHSYVFWYQQVLKNEFKFLISFQNENVFDETGMPKERFSAKCLPNSPCSLEIQATKLEDSAVYFCASSQIPGASEAFFGQGTRLTVV.

The rearrangement links TRBV5-1 to TRBJ1-1, with a weak D call TRBD1 (5 bases). V was trimmed by 4 bases and J by 1 base, leaving 11 bases between them. From germline, CDR1 is SGHRS and CDR2 YFSETQ. This CDR3 contains 14 residues. CDR3 sequence reads: CASSPGGANTEAFF. CDR3 sequence (DNA): TGCGCCAGCAGCCCCGGAGGGGCGAACACTGAAGCTTTCTTT.

This chain connects TRBV5-6 to TRBJ2-6, with D possibly matching TRBD1 (6 bases). Trimming took 5 bases from V and 5 from J, leaving 20 bases between them. This CDR3 region has 17 residues. Germline CDR1 and CDR2: SGHDT and YYEEEE. As DNA, the CDR3 is TGTGCCAGCAGGTCCCAGGGGTCTGTACGTTGGGCCAACGTCCTGACTTTC. Amino acids: CASRSQGSVRWANVLTF.

This clone was seen more than once but under ten times. The CDR3 DNA reads TGTGCCAGCAGCTTTTACAGGGGTCCTTACGAGCAGTACGTC. Encoded protein: CASSFYRGPYEQYV. V is TRBV7-2 and J is TRBJ2-7; 7 nucleotides match TRBD1. J lost 4 bases, V lost 3 bases, and 6 bases had no gene match. CDR3 length equals 14 residues. Germline V gives CDR1 SGHTA, CDR2 FQGNSA.

V is TRBV7-9 and J is TRBJ2-7; D unclear. Germline V gene lookup returns CDR1 SEHNR and CDR2 FQNEAQ (reference sequence). The CDR3 has 14 residues. V was trimmed by 5 bases and J by 5 bases, leaving 16 bases between them. CDR3 bases: TGTGCCAGCAGCACCACCCCGGGTCCCCACGAGCAGTACTTC. Amino acids: CASSTTPGPHEQYF.

The rearrangement uses TRBV5-4 and TRBJ2-1; 9 positions match TRBD2. Losses at the gene ends were 2 bases for V and 8 bases for J; bases not matched to a gene: 8. The CDR3 spans 15 residues. Per germline, CDR1 SGHNT and CDR2 YYREEE (reference sequence). The chain's CDR3 is CASSFSREGLDEQFF. The DNA for the CDR3 is TGTGCCAGCAGCTTTTCGCGGGAGGGGCTAGATGAGCAGTTCTTC.

This clone was counted between two and nine times. This chain connects TRBV19 to TRBJ2-2, with 9 bases lining up with TRBD2. V shed 3 bases, J shed 2 bases, and the junction held 10 bases outside the gene matches. The CDR3 totals 18 residues. The V gene's germline CDR1 is LNHDA and CDR2 SQIVND (reference sequence). The CDR3 is CASSILSSGTLNTGELFF. CDR3 bases: TGTGCCAGTAGTATTCTGTCTAGCGGGACCCTTAACACCGGGGAGCTGTTTTTT.